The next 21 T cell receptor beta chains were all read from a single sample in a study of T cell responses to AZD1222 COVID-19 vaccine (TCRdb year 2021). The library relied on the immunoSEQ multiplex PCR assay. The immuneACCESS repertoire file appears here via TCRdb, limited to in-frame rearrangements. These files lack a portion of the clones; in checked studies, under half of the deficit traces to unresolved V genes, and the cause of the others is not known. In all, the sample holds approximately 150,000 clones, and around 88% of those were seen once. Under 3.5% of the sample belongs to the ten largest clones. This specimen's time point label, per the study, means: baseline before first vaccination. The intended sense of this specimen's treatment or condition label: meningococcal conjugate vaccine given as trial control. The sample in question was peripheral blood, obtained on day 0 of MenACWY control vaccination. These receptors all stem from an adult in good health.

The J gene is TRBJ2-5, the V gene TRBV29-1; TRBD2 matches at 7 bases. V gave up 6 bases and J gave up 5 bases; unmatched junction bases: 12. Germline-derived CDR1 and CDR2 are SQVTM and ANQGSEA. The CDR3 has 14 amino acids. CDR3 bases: TGCAGCGTCGCCGGGAGGCTACAGCGGGAGACCCAGTACTTC. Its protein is CSVAGRLQRETQYF. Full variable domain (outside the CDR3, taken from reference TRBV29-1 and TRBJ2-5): SAVISQKPSRDICQRGTSLTIQCQVDSQVTMMFWYRQQPGQSLTLIATANQGSEATYESGFVIDKFPISRPNLTFSTLTVSNMSPEDSSIYLCSVAGRLQRETQYFGPGTRLLVL.

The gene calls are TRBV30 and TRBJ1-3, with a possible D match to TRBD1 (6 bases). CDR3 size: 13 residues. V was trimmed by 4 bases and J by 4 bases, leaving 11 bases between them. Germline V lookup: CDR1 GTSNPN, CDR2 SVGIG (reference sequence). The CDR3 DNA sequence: TGTGCCTGGACCAGGGGATGGGGAAACACCATATATTTT. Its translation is CAWTRGWGNTIYF.

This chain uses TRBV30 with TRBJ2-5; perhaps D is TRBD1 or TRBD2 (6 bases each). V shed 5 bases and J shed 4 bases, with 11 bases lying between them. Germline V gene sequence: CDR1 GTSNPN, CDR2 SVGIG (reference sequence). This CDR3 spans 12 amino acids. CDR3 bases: TGTGCCTGGGGGGGGCCCCGAGAGACCCAGTACTTC. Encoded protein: CAWGGPRETQYF.

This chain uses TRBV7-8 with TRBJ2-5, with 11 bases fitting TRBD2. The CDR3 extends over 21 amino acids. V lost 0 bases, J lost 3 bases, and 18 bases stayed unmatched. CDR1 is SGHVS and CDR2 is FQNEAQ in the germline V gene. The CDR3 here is CASSLALFPLAGAPPKETQYF. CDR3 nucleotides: TGTGCCAGCAGCTTAGCGTTATTTCCACTAGCGGGAGCCCCCCCTAAAGAGACCCAGTACTTC.

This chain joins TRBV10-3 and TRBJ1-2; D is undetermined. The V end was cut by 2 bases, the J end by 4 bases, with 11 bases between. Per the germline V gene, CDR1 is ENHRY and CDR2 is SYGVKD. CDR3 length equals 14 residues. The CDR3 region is CAISERTVVYGYTF. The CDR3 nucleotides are TGTGCCATCAGTGAGAGGACGGTGGTCTATGGCTACACCTTC.

CDR3: CASSWGGSNEKLFF. As DNA, the CDR3 is TGTGCCAGCAGCTGGGGAGGGAGTAATGAAAAACTGTTTTTT. The V call is TRBV7-9, the J call TRBJ1-4; no clear D gene. Germline values: CDR1 SEHNR, CDR2 FQNEAQ (reference sequence). CDR3 length: 14 residues. V was cut by 4 bases and J by 4 bases, with 10 bases left in between.

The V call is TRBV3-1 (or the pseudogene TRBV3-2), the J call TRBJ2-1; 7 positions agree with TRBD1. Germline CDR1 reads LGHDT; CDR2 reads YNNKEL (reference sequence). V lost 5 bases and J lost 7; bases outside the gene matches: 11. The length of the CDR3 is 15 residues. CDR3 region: CASSAPGQLLNEQFF. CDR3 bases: TGTGCCAGCAGCGCCCCGGGACAGTTACTGAATGAGCAGTTCTTC.

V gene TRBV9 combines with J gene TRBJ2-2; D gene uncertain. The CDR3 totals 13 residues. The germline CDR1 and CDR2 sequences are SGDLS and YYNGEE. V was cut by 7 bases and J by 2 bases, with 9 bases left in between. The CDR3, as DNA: TGTGCCAGCCGTACAGAAAACACCGGGGAGCTGTTTTTT. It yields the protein CASRTENTGELFF.

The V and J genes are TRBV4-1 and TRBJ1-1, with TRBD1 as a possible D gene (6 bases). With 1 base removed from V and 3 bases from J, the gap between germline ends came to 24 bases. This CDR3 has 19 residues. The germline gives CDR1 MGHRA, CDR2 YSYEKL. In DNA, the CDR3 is TGCGCCAGCAGCCAAGCGGGGACAAGGGCAGGGGTGGAGGACACTGAAGCTTTCTTT. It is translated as CASSQAGTRAGVEDTEAFF.

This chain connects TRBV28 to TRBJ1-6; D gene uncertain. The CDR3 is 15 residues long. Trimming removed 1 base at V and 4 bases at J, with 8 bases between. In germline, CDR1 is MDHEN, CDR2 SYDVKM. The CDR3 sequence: CASSLSRQYNSPLHF. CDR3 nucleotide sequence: TGTGCCAGCAGTTTATCACGGCAGTATAATTCACCCCTCCACTTT. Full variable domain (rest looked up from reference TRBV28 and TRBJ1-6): DVKVTQSSRYLVKRTGEKVFLECVQDMDHENMFWYRQDPGLGLRLIYFSYDVKMKEKGDIPEGYSVSREKKERFSLILESASTNQTSMYLCASSLSRQYNSPLHFGNGTRLTVT.

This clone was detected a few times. CDR3 DNA sequence: TGTGCCAGCAGCCAACAGCGGTTATACCAAGAGACCCAGTACTTC. Its protein product is CASSQQRLYQETQYF. The V call is TRBV3-1 (or the pseudogene TRBV3-2), the J call TRBJ2-5; TRBD2 might be the D (5 bases). CDR3 length: 15 amino acids. V lost 2 bases and J lost 0, with 10 bases in between. CDR1 and CDR2 (germline): LGHDT, YNNKEL (reference sequence).

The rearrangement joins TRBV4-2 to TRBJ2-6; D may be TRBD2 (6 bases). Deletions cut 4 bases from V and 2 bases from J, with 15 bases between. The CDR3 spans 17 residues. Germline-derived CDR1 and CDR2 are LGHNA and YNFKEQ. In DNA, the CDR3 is TGTGCCAGCAGCCCCCGGGACTTGTCAACTGGGGCCAACGTCCTGACTTTC. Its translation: CASSPRDLSTGANVLTF.

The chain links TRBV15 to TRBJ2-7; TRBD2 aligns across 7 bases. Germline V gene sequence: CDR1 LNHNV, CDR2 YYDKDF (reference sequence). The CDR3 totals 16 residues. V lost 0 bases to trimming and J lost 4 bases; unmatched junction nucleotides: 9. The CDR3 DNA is TGTGCCACCAGCAGAGATTCAGGACTAGAAGTTTACGAGCAGTACTTC. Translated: CATSRDSGLEVYEQYF.

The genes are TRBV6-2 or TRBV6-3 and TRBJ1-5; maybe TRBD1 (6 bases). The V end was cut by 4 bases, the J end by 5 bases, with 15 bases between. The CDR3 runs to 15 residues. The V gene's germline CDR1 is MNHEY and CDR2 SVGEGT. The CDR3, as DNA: TGTGCCAGCAGTTTACCGGGACAAGCTTATCAGCCCCAGCATTTT. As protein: CASSLPGQAYQPQHF.

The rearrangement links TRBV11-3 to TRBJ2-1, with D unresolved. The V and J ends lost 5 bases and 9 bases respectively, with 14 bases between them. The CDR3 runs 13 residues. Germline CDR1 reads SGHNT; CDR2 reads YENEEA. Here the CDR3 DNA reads TGTGCCAGCAGCCCCACCCCATCCCTTGAGCAGTTCTTC. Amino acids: CASSPTPSLEQFF.

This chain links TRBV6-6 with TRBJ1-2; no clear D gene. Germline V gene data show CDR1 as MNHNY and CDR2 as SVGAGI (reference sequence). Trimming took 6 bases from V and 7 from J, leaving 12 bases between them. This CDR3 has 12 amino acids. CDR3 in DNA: TGTGCCAGCAGCGTACTTGGAGGTGGCTACACCTTC. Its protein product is CASSVLGGGYTF.

DNA for the CDR3: TGTGCCATTTCGACAGGGATTGACACTGAAGCTTTCTTT. Residues: CAISTGIDTEAFF. The chain is built from TRBV10-3 and TRBJ1-1; 7 nucleotides match TRBD1. V lost 9 bases, J lost 3 bases, and 7 bases stayed unmatched. In germline, CDR1 is ENHRY, CDR2 SYGVKD. The CDR3 contains 13 residues.

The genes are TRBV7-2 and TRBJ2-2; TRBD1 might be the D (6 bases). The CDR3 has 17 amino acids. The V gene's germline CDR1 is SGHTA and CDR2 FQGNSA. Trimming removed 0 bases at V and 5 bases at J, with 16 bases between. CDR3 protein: CASSLAFTAGDTGELFF. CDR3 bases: TGTGCCAGCAGCTTAGCGTTTACCGCAGGGGATACCGGGGAGCTGTTTTTT.

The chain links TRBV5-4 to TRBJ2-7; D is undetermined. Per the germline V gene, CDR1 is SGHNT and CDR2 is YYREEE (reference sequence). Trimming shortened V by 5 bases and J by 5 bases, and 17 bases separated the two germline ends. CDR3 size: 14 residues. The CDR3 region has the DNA TGTGCCAGCAGATTTGCCCCCGACCGGAACGAGCAGTACTTC. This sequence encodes CASRFAPDRNEQYF.

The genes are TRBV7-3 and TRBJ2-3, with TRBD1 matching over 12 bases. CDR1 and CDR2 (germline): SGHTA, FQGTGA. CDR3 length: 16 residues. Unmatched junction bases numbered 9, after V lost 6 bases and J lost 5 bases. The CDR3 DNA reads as TGTGCCAGCAGTCCTTGGGGGACAGGGGGCGAAGATACGCAGTATTTT. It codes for CASSPWGTGGEDTQYF.

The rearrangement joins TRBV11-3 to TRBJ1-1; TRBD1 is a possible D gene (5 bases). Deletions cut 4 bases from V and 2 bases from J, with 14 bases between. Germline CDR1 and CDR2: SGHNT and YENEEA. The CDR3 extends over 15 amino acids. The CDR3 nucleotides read TGTGCCAGCAGCTGGGGCGGAAGGGTCAACACTGAAGCTTTCTTT. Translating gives CASSWGGRVNTEAFF.